The entry below describes one TCR beta chain. Germline CDR1 and CDR2: ENHRY and SYGVKD. Trimming removed 4 bases from V and 1 base from J, with 14 bases in between. The CDR3 contains 17 residues. In the original processing: Nucleated cell number was recorded as an estimate derived from reference gene primer amplification. The method was immunoSEQ multiplex PCR; TCRdb's version includes in-frame clones alone and lacks a portion of them. The V and J calls and clone size were taken over from that table, and D and trimming were inferred from the DNA. The data show 200,000 or so clones, with under 90% seen just once and approximately 6.1% held by the top ten. The sample is drawn from a study of blood T cell repertoires in COVID-19. On the study more broadly: Acute and convalescent COVID-19 specimens originated in the United States, Italy and Spain. The analysed material was cDNA or gDNA that came from T cells, B-cell-depleted T cells, or PBMCs.

The sequence was obtained from a man older than 75 with acute or convalescent COVID-19. The sequencing sample was made of peripheral blood. The chain recombines TRBV10-3 with TRBJ2-6; the D gene is possibly TRBD1 (6 bases). The CDR3 protein is CAISGTELVSGANVLTF. The CDR3 nucleotides read TGTGCCATCAGTGGGACAGAACTGGTATCTGGGGCCAACGTCCTGACTTTC.